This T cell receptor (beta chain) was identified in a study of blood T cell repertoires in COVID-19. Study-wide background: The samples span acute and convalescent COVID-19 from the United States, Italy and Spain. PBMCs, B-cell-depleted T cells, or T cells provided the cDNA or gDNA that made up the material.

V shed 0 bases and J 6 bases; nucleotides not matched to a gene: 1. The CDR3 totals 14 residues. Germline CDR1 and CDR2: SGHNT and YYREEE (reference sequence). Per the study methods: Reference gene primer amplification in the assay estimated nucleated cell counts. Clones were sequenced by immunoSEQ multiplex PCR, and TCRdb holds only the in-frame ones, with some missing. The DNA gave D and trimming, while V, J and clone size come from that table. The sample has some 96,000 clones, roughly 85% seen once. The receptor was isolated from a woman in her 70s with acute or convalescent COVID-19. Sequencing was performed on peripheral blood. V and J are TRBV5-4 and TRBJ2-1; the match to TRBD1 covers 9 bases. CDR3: CASSLDRGLNEQFF. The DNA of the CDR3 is TGTGCCAGCAGCTTGGACAGGGGGCTCAATGAGCAGTTCTTC.